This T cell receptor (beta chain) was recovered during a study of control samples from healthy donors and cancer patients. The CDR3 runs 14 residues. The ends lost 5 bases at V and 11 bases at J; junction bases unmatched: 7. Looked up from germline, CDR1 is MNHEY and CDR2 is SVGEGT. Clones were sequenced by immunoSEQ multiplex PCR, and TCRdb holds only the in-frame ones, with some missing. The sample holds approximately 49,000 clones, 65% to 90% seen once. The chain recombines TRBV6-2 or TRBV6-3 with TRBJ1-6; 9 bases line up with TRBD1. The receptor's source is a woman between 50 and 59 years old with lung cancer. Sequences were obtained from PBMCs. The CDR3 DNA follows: TGTGCCAGCAGTGCTGAGGACAGGGGCGCACCCCTCCACTTT. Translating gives CASSAEDRGAPLHF.